These T cell receptor beta chains were read from a single sample in a study of cytomegalovirus exposure and HLA in healthy donors. TCRdb keeps only in-frame clones here, not all; method: immunoSEQ multiplex PCR. The data hold 95,000 to 150,000 clones, with approximately 87% observed a single time. The sample consisted of PBMCs. These receptors were obtained from a woman aged 18-29 years in good health and CMV-seropositive. Each CDR3 is given with its conserved first and last residue. The D gene is left open where the match is weak. Clone size is shown for a subset of rows, as once, few, many or a class of expanded clone.

>TRBJ1-4|TRBV19|.|.
TGTGCCAGTAGTATAGGGGGCAGGGGCGGCGAAAAACTGTTTTTT
CASSIGGRGGEKLFF
>TRBJ2-5|TRBV11-2|.|.
TGTGCCAGCAGCCGACAGTCCTTCGTGGAGACCCAGTACTTC
CASSRQSFVETQYF
>TRBJ1-3|TRBV11-1|TRBD1|.
TGTGCCAGCAGCTCGACAGGGAGAAACACCATATATTTT
CASSSTGRNTIYF
>TRBJ1-2|TRBV28|TRBD1|.
TGTGCCAGCAGTTCGGGGGGGGCCCGGGACAGGGCTTCTGGCTACACCTTC
CASSSGGARDRASGYTF
>TRBJ1-1|TRBV18|TRBD1|.
TGTGCCAGCTCACCAAATACAGGGGTCGGCACTGAAGCTTTCTTT
CASSPNTGVGTEAFF
>TRBJ2-7|TRBV4-1|TRBD1|few
TGCGCCAGCAGCCAAGAAAGGGACAGCGGCGAGCAGTACTTC
CASSQERDSGEQYF
>TRBJ1-2|TRBV15|TRBD1|.
TGTGCCACCAGCAGAGTCCCGGGACAGGGGAGCTATGGCTACACCTTC
CATSRVPGQGSYGYTF
>TRBJ1-2|TRBV30|.|.
TGTGCCTGGAGTCTTGAGTGGGGGGTTAGCTATGGCTACACCTTC
CAWSLEWGVSYGYTF
>TRBJ1-4|TRBV18|.|.
TGTGCCAGCTCACCAGCGGAAGGGGTGAATGAAAAACTGTTTTTT
CASSPAEGVNEKLFF
>TRBJ1-1|TRBV6-5|.|.
TGTGCCAGCAGTTACGGGGGCGCGGGAGCTTTCTTT
CASSYGGAGAFF
>TRBJ2-3|TRBV5-6|TRBD2|.
TGTGCCAGCAGCTTGAGTCAAGCGGGGGGCTGGTGGAGCACAGATACGCAGTATTTT
CASSLSQAGGWWSTDTQYF
>TRBJ2-7|TRBV7-2|TRBD2|.
TGTGCCAGCAGAGTAGCGGGAGTCTACGAGCAGTACTTC
CASRVAGVYEQYF
>TRBJ1-1|TRBV6-5|.|.
TGTGCCAGCAGTTACGCGGCCAGGGGCACTGAAGCTTTCTTT
CASSYAARGTEAFF
>TRBJ2-5|TRBV7-7|.|.
TGTGCTAGCAGCTTAAACGGACAACCCCAGTACTTC
CASSLNGQPQYF
>TRBJ2-7|TRBV7-2|.|few
TGTGCCAGCAGCTTAGAGCGCGTGACCTACGAGCAGTACTTC
CASSLERVTYEQYF
>TRBJ2-7|TRBV2|TRBD2|.
TGTGCCAGCAGTGATTGGACTAGCGGGGGTAACTACGAGCAGTACTTC
CASSDWTSGGNYEQYF
>TRBJ2-1|TRBV4-3|.|.
TGCGCCAGCAGCCAAGATACGGTAGTGGTTGAGCAGTTCTTC
CASSQDTVVVEQFF
>TRBJ2-1|TRBV29-1|.|few
TGCAGCGTGGGGGAACGGCGGGGGCGAAATGAGCAGTTCTTC
CSVGERRGRNEQFF
>TRBJ2-6|TRBV18|.|.
TGTGCCAGCTCGCCTAGTCCCTCCGGGGCCAACGTCCTGACTTTC
CASSPSPSGANVLTF
>TRBJ1-2|TRBV9|TRBD1|.
TGTGCCAGCAGCGGAGGACAGGGGGCGGGAGGCTACACCTTC
CASSGGQGAGGYTF
>TRBJ2-2|TRBV30|.|.
TGTGCCTGGAGCATCACTAAACCGAACACCGGGGAGCTGTTTTTT
CAWSITKPNTGELFF
>TRBJ2-3|TRBV9|.|.
TGTGCCAGCAGCCTAGGGGGAGTAGATACGCAGTATTTT
CASSLGGVDTQYF
>TRBJ2-7|TRBV7-3|.|few
TGTGCCAGCAGCCCTGGCGAGGGTCCGTACGAGCAGTACTTC
CASSPGEGPYEQYF
>TRBJ1-2|TRBV28|TRBD1|few
TGTGCCAGCAGACGAGACAGGGGAATATATGGCTACACCTTC
CASRRDRGIYGYTF
>TRBJ2-2|TRBV7-3|TRBD2|.
TGTGCCAGCAGCGGAGGACTAGCGGGACGTGGCACCGGGGAGCTGTTTTTT
CASSGGLAGRGTGELFF
>TRBJ1-2|TRBV25-1|.|.
TGTGCCAGCAGTACCCCAACAGGGACTAACTATGGCTACACCTTC
CASSTPTGTNYGYTF
>TRBJ1-1|TRBV7-2|.|.
TGTGCCAGCAGCCCTACAGGGTTTGTGACTGAAGCTTTCTTT
CASSPTGFVTEAFF
>TRBJ2-1|TRBV11-3|TRBD2|.
TGTGCCAGCAGCTTAGGGGGACTAGCGGGGGCAAATGAGCAGTTCTTC
CASSLGGLAGANEQFF
>TRBJ1-1|TRBV9|.|.
TGTGCCAGCAGCGAAATACCTTCAGGGTTTTTGTCGGGGGACACTGAAGCTTTCTTT
CASSEIPSGFLSGDTEAFF
>TRBJ2-1|TRBV7-9|.|.
TGTGCCAGCAGCTCCAGGAATAACAATGAGCAGTTCTTC
CASSSRNNNEQFF
>TRBJ1-1|TRBV29-1|.|.
TGCAGCGTTGTCGGGGGGCTCCTGATGAACACTGAAGCTTTCTTT
CSVVGGLLMNTEAFF
>TRBJ1-2|TRBV7-9|TRBD1|.
TGTGCCAGCAGCTTAGCTGACAGGGGGAACTATGGCTACACCTTC
CASSLADRGNYGYTF
>TRBJ1-1|TRBV6-5|.|.
TGTGCCAGCAGTTACGGCCGTGACACTGAAGCTTTCTTT
CASSYGRDTEAFF
>TRBJ1-2|TRBV5-1|.|.
TGCGCCAGCAGCAAGGACGGGGAAGGCGAAGGCTACACCTTC
CASSKDGEGEGYTF
>TRBJ1-1|TRBV29-1|.|.
TGCAGCGTTGACAGGGTGTCTCGGCCTGAAGCTTTCTTT
CSVDRVSRPEAFF
>TRBJ2-1|TRBV10-1|TRBD2|once
TGCGCCAGCAGTGAGTCCGGGAGGGATTCCTCCTACAATGAGCAGTTCTTC
CASSESGRDSSYNEQFF
>TRBJ2-1|TRBV2|.|.
TGTGCCAGCAGCATGGGGAGAACCACCCCGAATGAGCAGTTCTTC
CASSMGRTTPNEQFF
>TRBJ2-1|TRBV11-2|TRBD1|.
TGTGCCAGCAGCTCCCCGTCCAGGGGGAACTACTTTAATGAGCAGTTCTTC
CASSSPSRGNYFNEQFF
>TRBJ2-3|TRBV5-6|.|.
TGTGCCAGCAGCTTGTTCAGGGAATTCGCAGATACGCAGTATTTT
CASSLFREFADTQYF
>TRBJ1-1|TRBV11-1|.|once
TGTGCCAGCAACGTGGAGGGAGGACGAGCTTTCTTT
CASNVEGGRAFF
>TRBJ1-5|TRBV27|TRBD1|.
TGTGCCAGCAGTGACGCGGACAGGGGCAATCAGCCCCAGCATTTT
CASSDADRGNQPQHF
>TRBJ2-3|TRBV27|TRBD2|.
TGTGCCAGCAGTTTATCGGCTAGCGGGAGAGATACGCAGTATTTT
CASSLSASGRDTQYF